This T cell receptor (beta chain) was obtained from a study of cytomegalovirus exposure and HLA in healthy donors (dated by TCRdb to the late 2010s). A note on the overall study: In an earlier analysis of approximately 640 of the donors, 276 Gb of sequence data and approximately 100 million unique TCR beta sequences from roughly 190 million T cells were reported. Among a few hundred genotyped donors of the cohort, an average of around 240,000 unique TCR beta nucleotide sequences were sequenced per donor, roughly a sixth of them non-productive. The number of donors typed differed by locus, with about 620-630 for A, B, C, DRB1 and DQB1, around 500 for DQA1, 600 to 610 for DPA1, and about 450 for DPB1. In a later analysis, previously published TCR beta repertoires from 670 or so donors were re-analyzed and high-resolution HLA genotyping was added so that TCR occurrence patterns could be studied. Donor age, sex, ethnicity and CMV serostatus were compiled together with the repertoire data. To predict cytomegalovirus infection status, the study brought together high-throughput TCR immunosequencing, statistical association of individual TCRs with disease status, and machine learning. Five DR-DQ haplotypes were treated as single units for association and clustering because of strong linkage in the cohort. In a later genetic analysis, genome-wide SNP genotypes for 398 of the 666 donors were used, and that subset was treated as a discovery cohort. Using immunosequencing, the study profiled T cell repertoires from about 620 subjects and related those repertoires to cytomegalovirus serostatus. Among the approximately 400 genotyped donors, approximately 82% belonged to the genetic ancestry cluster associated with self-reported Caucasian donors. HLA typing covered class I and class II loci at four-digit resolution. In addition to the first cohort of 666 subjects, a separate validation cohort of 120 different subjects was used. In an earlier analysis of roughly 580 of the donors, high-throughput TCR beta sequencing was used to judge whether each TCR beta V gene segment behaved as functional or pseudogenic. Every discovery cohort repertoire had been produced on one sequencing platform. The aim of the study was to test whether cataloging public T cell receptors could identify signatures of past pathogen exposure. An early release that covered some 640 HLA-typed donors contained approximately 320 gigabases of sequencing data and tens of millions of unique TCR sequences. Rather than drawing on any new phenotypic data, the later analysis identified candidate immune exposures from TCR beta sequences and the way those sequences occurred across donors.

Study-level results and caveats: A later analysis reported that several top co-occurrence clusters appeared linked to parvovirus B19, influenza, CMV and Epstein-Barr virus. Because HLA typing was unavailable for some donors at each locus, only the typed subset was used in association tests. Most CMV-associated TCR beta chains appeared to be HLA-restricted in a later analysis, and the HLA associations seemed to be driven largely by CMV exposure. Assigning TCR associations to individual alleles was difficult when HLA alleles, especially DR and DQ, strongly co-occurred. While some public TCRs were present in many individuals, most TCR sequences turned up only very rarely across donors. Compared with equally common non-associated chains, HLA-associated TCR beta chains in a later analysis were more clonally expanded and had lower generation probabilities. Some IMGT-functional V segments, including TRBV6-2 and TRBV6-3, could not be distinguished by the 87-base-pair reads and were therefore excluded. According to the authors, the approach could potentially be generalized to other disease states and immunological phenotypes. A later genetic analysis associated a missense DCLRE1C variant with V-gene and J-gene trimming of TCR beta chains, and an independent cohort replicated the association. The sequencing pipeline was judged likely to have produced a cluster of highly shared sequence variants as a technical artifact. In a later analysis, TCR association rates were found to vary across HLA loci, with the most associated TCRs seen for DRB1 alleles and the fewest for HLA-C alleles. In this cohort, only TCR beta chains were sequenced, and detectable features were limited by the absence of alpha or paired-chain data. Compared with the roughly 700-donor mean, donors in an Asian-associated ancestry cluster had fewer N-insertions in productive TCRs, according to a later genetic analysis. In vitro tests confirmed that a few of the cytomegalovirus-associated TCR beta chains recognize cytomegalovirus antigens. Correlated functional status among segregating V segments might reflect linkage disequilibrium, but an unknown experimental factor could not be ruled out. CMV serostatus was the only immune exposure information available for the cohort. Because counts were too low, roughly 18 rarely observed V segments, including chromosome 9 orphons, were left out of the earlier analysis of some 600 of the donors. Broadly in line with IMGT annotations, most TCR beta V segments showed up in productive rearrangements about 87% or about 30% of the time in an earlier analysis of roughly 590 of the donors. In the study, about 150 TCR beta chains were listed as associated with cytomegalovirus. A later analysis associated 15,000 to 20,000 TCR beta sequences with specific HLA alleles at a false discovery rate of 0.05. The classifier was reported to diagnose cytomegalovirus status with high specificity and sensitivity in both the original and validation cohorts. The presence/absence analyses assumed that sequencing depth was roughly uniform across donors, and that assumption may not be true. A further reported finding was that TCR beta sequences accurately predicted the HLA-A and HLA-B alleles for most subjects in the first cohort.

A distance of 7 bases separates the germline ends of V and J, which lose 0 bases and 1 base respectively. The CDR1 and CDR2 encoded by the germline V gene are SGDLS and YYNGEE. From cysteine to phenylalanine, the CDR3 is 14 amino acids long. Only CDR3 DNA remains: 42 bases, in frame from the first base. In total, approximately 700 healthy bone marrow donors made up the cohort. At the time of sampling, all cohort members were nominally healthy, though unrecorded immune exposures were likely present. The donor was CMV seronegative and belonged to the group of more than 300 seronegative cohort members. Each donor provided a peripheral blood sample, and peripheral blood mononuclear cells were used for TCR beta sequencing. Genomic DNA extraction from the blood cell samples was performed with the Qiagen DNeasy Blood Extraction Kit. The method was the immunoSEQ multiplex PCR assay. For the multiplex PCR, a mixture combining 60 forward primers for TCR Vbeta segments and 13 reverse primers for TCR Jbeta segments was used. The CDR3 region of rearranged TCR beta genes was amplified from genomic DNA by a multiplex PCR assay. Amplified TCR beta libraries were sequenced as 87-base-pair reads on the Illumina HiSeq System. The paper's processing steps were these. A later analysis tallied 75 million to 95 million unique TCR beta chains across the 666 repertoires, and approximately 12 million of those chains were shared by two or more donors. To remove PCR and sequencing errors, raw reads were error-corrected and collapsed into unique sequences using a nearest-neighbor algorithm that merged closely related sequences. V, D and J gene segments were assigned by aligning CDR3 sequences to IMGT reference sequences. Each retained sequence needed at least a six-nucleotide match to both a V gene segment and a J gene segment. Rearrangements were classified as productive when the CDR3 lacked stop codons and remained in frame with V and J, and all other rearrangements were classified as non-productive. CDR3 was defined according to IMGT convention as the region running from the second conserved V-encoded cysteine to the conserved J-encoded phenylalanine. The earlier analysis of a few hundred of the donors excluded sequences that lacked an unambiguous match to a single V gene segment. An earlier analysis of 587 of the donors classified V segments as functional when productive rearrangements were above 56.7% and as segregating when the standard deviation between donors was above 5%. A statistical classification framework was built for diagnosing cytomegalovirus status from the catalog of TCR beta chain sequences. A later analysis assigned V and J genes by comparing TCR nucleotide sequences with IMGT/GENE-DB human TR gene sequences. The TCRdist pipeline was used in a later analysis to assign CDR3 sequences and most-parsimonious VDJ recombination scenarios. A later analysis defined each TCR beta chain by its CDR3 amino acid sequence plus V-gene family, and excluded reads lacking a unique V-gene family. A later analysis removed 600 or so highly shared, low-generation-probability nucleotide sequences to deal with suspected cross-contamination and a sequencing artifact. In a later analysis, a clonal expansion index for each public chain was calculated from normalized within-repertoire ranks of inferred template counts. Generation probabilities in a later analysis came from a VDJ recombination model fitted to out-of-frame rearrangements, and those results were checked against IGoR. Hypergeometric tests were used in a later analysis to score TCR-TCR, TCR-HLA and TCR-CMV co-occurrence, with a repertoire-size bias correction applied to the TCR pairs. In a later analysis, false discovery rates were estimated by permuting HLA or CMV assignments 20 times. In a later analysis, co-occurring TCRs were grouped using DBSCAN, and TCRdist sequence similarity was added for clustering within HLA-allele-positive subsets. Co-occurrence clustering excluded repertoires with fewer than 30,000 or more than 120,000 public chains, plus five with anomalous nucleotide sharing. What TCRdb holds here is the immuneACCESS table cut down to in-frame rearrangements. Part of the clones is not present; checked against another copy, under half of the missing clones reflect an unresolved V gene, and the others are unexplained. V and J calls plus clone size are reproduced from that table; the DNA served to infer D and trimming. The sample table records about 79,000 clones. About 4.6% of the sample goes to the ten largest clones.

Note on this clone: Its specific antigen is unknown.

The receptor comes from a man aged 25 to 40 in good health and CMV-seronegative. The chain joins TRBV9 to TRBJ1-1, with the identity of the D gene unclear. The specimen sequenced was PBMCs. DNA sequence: TGTGCCAGCAGCGTAGAAGCAGGGAACACTGAAGCTTTCTTT. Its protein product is CASSVEAGNTEAFF.